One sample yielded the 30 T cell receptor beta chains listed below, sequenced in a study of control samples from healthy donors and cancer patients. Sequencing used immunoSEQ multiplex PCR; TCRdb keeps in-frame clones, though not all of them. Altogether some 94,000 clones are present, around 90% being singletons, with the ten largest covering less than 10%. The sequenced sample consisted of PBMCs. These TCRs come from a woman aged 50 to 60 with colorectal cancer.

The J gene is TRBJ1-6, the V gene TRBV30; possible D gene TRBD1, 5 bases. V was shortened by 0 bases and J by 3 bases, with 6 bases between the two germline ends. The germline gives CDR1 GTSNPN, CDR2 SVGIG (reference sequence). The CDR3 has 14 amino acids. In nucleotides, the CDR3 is TGTGCCTGGAGTGTGGGGCTCTATAATTCACCCCTCCACTTT. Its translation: CAWSVGLYNSPLHF.

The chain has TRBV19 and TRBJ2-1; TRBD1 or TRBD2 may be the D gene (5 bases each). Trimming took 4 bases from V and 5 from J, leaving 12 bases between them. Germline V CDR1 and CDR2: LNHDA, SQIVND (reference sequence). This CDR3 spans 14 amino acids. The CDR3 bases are TGTGCCAGTAGTACCTACGGGACCGACAATGAGCAGTTCTTC. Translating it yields CASSTYGTDNEQFF. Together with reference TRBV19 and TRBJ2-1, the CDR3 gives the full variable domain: DGGITQSPKYLFRKEGQNVTLSCEQNLNHDAMYWYRQDPGQGLRLIYYSQIVNDFQKGDIAEGYSVSREKKESFPLTVTSAQKNPTAFYLCASSTYGTDNEQFFGPGTRLTVL.

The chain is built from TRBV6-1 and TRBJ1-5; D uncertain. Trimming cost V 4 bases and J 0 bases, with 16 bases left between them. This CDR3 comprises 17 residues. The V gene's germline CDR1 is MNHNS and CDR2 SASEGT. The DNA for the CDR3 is TGTGCCAGCAGTGGGGATTGGGCGGGAGATAGCAATCAGCCCCAGCATTTT. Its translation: CASSGDWAGDSNQPQHF.

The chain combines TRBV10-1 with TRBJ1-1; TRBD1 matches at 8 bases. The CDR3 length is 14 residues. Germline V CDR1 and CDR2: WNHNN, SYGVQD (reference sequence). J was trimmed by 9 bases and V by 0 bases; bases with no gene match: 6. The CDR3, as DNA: TGCGCCAGCAGTGAGTCTAGCCAGGGGGCGAAAGCTTTCTTT. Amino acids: CASSESSQGAKAFF.

This CDR3 is CASSLERSGNTIYF. DNA of the CDR3: TGTGCCAGCAGCTTAGAAAGGTCAGGAAACACCATATATTTT. The gene calls are TRBV7-9 and TRBJ1-3, with D unresolved. Trimming left V 1 base short and J 4 bases short, with 8 bases between. Germline V gene data show CDR1 as SEHNR and CDR2 as FQNEAQ (reference sequence). This CDR3 contains 14 residues.

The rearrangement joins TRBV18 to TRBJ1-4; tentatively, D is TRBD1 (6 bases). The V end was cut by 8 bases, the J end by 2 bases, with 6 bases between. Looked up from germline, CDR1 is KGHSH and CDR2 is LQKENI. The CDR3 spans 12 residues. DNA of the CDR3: TGTGCCAGCCAGGGGACTAATGAAAAACTGTTTTTT. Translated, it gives CASQGTNEKLFF.

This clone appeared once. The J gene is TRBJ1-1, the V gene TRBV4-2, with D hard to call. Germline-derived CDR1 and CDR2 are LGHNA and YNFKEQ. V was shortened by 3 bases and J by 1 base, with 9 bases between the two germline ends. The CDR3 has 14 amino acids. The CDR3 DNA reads TGTGCCAGCAGCCAGCAAGTCGGGAACACTGAAGCTTTCTTT. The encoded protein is CASSQQVGNTEAFF.

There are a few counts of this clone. CDR3 loop: CASNEQGTGELFF. CDR3 DNA: TGCGCCAGTAACGAACAGGGGACCGGGGAGCTGTTTTTT. The J gene is TRBJ2-2, the V gene TRBV10-1; TRBD1 matches at 7 bases. This CDR3 contains 13 residues. V lost 9 bases and J lost 5; bases outside the gene matches: 6. CDR1 and CDR2 (germline): WNHNN, SYGVQD (reference sequence).

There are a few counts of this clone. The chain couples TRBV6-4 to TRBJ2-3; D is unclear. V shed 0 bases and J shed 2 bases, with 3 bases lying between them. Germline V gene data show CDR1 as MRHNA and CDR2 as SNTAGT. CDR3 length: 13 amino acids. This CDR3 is CASSDSPTDTQYF. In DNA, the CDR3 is TGTGCCAGCAGTGACTCTCCCACAGATACGCAGTATTTT.

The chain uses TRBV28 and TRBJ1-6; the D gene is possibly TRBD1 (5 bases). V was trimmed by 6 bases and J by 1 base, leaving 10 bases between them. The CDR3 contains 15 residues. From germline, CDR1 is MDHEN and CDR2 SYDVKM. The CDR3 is CASSTRGSYNSPLHF. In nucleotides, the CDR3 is TGTGCCAGCAGCACGAGGGGTTCCTATAATTCACCCCTCCACTTT.

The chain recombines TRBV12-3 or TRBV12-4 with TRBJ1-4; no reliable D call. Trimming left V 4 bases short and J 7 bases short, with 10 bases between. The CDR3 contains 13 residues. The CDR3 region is CASSSTESEKLFF. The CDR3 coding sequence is TGTGCCAGCAGTTCCACGGAGAGTGAAAAACTGTTTTTT.

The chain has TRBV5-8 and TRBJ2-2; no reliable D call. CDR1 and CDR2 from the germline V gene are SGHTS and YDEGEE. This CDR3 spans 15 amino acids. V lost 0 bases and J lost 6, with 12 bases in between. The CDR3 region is CASSLGQRTAGELFF. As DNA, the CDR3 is TGTGCCAGCAGCTTGGGGCAGAGAACGGCCGGGGAGCTGTTTTTT.

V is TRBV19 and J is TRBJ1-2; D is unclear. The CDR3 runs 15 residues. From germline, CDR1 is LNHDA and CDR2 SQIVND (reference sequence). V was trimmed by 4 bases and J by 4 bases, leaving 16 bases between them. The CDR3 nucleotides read TGTGCCAGTAGTACCCTCGGTCAGAAGAGCTATGGCTACACCTTC. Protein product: CASSTLGQKSYGYTF.

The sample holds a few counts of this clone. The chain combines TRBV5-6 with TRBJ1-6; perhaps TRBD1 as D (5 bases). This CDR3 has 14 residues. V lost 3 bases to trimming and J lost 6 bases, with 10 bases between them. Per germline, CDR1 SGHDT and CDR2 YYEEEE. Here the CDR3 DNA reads TGTGCCAGCAGCTGGGGAGGGACTAATTCACCCCTCCACTTT. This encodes CASSWGGTNSPLHF.

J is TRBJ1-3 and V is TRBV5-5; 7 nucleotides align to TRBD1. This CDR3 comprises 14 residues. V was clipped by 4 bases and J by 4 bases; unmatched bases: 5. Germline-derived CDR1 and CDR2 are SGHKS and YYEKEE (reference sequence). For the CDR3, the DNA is TGTGCCAGCAGCATAGAGGGACAGGGAAACACCATATATTTT. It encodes CASSIEGQGNTIYF.

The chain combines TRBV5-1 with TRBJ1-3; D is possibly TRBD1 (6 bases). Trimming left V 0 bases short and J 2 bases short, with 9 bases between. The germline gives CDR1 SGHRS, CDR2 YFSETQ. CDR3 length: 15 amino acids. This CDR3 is CASSLVAGAGNTIYF. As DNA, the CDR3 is TGCGCCAGCAGCTTGGTGGCAGGGGCTGGAAACACCATATATTTT. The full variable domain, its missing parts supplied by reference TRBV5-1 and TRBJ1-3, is KAGVTQTPRYLIKTRGQQVTLSCSPISGHRSVSWYQQTPGQGLQFLFEYFSETQRNKGNFPGRFSGRQFSNSRSEMNVSTLELGDSALYLCASSLVAGAGNTIYFGEGSWLTVV.

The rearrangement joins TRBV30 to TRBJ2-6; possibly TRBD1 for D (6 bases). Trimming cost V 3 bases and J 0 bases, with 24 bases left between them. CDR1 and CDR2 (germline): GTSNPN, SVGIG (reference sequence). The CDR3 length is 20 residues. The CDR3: CAWRRLGGHRISSGANVLTF. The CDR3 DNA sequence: TGTGCCTGGAGGAGGCTAGGGGGACACCGAATTTCCTCTGGGGCCAACGTCCTGACTTTC.

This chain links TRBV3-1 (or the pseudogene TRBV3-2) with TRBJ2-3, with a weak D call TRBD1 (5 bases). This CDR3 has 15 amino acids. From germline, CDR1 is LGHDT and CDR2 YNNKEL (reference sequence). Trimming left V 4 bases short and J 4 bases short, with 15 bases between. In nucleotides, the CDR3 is TGTGCCAGCAGCCGGTACACAGACAGTCCAGATACGCAGTATTTT. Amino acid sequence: CASSRYTDSPDTQYF.

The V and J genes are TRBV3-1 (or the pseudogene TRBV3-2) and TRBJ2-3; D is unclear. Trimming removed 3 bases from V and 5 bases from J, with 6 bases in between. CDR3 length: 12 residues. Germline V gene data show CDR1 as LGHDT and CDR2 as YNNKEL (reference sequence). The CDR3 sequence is CASSQLEDTQYF. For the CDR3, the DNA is TGTGCCAGCAGCCAGCTCGAAGATACGCAGTATTTT.

CDR3 in amino acids: CASSQELTGELFF. For the CDR3, the DNA is TGCGCCAGCAGTCAGGAGCTCACCGGGGAGCTGTTTTTT. The rearrangement uses TRBV10-1 and TRBJ2-2; D call uncertain. Germline V CDR1 and CDR2: WNHNN, SYGVQD (reference sequence). CDR3 length equals 13 residues. The V and J ends lost 5 bases and 4 bases respectively, with 8 bases between them.

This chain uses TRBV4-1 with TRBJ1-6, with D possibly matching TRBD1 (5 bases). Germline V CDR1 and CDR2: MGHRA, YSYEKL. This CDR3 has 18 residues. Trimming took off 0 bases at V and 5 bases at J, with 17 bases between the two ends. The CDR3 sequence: CASSQEEIGGEDNSPLHF. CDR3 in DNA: TGCGCCAGCAGCCAAGAAGAGATCGGAGGGGAAGATAATTCACCCCTCCACTTT.

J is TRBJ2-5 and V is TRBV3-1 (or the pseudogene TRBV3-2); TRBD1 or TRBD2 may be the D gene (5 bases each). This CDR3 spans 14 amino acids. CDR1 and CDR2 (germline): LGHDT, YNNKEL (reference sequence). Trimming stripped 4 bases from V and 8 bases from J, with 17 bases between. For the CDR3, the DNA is TGTGCCAGCAGCCCGTCCGGGACCCTTTCCACCCAGTACTTC. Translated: CASSPSGTLSTQYF.

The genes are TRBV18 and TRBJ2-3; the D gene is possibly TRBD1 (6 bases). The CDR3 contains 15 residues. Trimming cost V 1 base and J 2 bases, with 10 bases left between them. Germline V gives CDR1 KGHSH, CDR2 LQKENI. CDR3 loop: CASSPQGHNTDTQYF. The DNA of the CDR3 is TGTGCCAGCTCACCACAGGGACACAACACAGATACGCAGTATTTT.

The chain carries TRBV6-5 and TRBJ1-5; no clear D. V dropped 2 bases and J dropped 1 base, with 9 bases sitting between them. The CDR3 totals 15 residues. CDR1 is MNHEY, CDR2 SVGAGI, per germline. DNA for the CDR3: TGTGCCAGCAGTTACAGTCATCTGAGCAATCAGCCCCAGCATTTT. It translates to CASSYSHLSNQPQHF.

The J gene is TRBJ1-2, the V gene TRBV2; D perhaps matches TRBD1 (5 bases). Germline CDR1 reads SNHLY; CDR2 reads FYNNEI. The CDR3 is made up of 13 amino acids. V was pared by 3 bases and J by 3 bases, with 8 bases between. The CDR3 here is CASSDRGYYGYTF. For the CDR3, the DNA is TGTGCCAGCAGTGACCGGGGGTACTATGGCTACACCTTC. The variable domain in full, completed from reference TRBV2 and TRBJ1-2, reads EPEVTQTPSHQVTQMGQEVILRCVPISNHLYFYWYRQILGQKVEFLVSFYNNEISEKSEIFDDQFSVERPDGSNFTLKIRSTKLEDSAMYFCASSDRGYYGYTFGSGTRLTVV.

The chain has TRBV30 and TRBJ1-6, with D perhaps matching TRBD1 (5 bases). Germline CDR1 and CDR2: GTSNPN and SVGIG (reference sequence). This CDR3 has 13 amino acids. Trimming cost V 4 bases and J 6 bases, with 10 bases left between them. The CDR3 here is CAWNGGINSPLHF. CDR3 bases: TGTGCCTGGAATGGGGGGATTAATTCACCCCTCCACTTT.

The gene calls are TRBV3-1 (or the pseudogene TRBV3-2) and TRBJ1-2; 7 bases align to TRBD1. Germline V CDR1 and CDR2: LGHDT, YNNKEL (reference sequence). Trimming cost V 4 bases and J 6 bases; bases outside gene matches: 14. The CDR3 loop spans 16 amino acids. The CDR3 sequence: CASSPRRGQGGDGYTF. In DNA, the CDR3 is TGTGCCAGCAGCCCGAGACGTGGGCAGGGGGGCGATGGCTACACCTTC.

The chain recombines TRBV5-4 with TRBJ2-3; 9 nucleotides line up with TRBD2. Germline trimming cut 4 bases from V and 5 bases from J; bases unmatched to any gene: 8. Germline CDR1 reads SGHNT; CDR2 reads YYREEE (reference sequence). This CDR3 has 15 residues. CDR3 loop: CASSPKAGGVDTQYF. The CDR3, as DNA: TGTGCCAGCAGCCCAAAGGCGGGGGGGGTAGATACGCAGTATTTT.

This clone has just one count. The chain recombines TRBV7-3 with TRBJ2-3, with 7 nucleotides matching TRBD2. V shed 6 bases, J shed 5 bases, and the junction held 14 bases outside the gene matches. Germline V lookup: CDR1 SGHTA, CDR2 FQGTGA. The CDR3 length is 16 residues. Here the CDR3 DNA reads TGTGCCAGCAGGGGAGGGACTACCCAAAGGGTAGATACGCAGTATTTT. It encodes CASRGGTTQRVDTQYF.

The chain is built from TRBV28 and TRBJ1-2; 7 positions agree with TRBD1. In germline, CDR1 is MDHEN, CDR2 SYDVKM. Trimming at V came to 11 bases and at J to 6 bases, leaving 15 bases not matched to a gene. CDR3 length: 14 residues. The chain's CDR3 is CAATIMGQQNGYTF. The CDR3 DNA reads TGTGCCGCCACCATCATGGGACAGCAAAATGGCTACACCTTC.